Sequencing of this T cell receptor (beta chain) was carried out in a study of Graves' ophthalmopathy and Graves' hyperthyroidism listed by TCRdb under 2018. Regarding the study in general: Peripheral blood was collected at initial diagnosis, prior to any treatment. The approximately 98 discovery patients were randomly divided into training and test sets at a 7:3 ratio. The study used TCR beta repertoire signatures to distinguish Graves' ophthalmopathy from Graves' hyperthyroidism and to predict progression to ophthalmopathy. In total, approximately 130 blood samples were TCR-sequenced: 40 to 45 ophthalmopathy, over 70 hyperthyroidism and some 17 hyperthyroidism-to-ophthalmopathy patients. To explore V-J signatures distinguishing ophthalmopathy from hyperthyroidism, a discovery set of about a hundred patients (fewer than 45 ophthalmopathy, over 55 stable hyperthyroidism) was enrolled. An independent validation cohort comprised under 20 hyperthyroidism patients and 17 patients who later progressed from hyperthyroidism to ophthalmopathy. In roughly six hyperthyroidism patients, the T-cell repertoires found in thyroid tissue were compared with those found in blood. Following sample collection, hyperthyroidism patients were given methimazole at a starting dose of 30 mg daily, and ophthalmopathy patients were given high-dose intravenous methylprednisolone. Overall study outcomes, separate from this receptor: Most of the expanded thyroid clonotypes with a frequency above 0.001 were also detected in blood, and it was suggested that the thyroid immune response may be reflected by blood repertoires. In cross-validation, the 13-signature model distinguished ophthalmopathy from stable hyperthyroidism with almost 90% sensitivity and about 84% specificity, and in the test set the corresponding values were around 80% and 75%. In validation, the model predicted ophthalmopathy progression with about 71% sensitivity and 72% to 80% specificity; more than ten predicted patients were CT-confirmed with GO in a median of around 6.5 months. Sample size was not statistically predetermined, and group allocation was not concealed from the investigators.

The cysteine opens and the phenylalanine closes a CDR3 of 14 amino acids. This entry keeps only the CDR3 DNA: 42 bases, framed from base 1. Trimming takes 4 bases from V and 0 bases from J, and the germline ends sit 7 bases apart. The germline V gene (reference sequence) specifies MNHEY as CDR1 and SMNVEV as CDR2. This clonotype came up many times. Its antigen is unknown. Nothing much larger sits one base from this clone, and base qualities are not available. For repertoire sequencing, TCR beta CDR3 regions were amplified from RNA transcripts. A first-round RT-PCR used HTBI primers with the Qiagen OneStep RT-PCR kit, followed by a second-round multiplex PCR, size selection and purification. Libraries were sequenced paired-end with 100 bp reads on an Illumina HiSeq2000. As for the original processing: SOAPnuke was used to process the reads, throwing out any read that had adapters, had uncalled bases, had a mean Phred below 15, or lacked an exact constant-primer or identifier match. High-quality paired reads were merged with COPE v1.2.5. Each unique nucleotide sequence was treated as a clonotype, and MiTCR v1.1 was used to align the clonotypes to the IMGT TRB V, D and J references. The analysis was limited to V-J combinations with a frequency above 0.0001, which together covered just over 98% of the repertoires. For each V-J combination, a TCR clonal expansion and chaos score was defined as F50 clonal expansion divided by the chaos observed in the TCRdist matrix. Welch's t-statistics and random forest were used to narrow the features down to about a dozen V-J combinations, which were then fed into a naive Bayes classifier. The similarity between thyroid and blood repertoires was quantified using the Morisita-Horn index. TCRdb ran its own pipeline on the public reads, namely fastp trimming at Q25 and MiXCR clone calling, and kept in-frame beta chains. Each entry is one CDR3 protein sequence, shown with its most common DNA and genes. In this record, the V and J calls reflect TCRdb's handling and not the investigators' own analysis. The table for this sample lists about 480,000 distinct CDR3 sequences; approximately 15% of them were counted only once. The ten largest clones capture more than 8.5% of the sample.

The ophthalmopathy patients had moderately to severely active disease, with a Clinical Activity Score of 3 or higher, a NOSPECS grade of 4 or higher, and a disease duration of less than 3 months. Anyone with other autoimmune diseases, uncontrolled infections, pregnancy or lactation was excluded from the study. Clinical symptoms, serum thyroxine, TRAb, thyroid ultrasound and orbital computed tomography were used for diagnosis. Ficoll-Paque density gradient centrifugation was used to isolate PBMCs from approximately 10 ml of fresh peripheral blood. Total RNA was extracted using Trizol reagent, and RNA quality was checked on an Agilent 2100 Bioanalyzer.

The V gene is TRBV27 and the J gene is TRBJ1-5; TRBD1 is possibly the D segment (5 matching bases). The TCR originated in a woman in her thirties with Graves' ophthalmopathy. Donor details come from another sample of the same person, matched by shared clones. Sequenced: blood. The nucleotide sequence reads as follows: TGTGCCAGCAGTTCAAGGGGTAGCAATCAGCCCCAGCATTTT. It codes for CASSSRGSNQPQHF.